Listed below are T cell receptor beta chains from one sample, sequenced in a study of cytomegalovirus exposure and HLA in healthy donors. Here immunoSEQ multiplex PCR was the method, and the copy in TCRdb shows in-frame clones only, minus some. The sample holds about 85,000 clones, 75% to 90% seen once. Input material: PBMCs. All receptors come from a man aged 50-60 years in good health and CMV-seropositive. CDR3s include the opening cysteine and the closing phenylalanine or tryptophan. A D gene is named only where the DNA matches it firmly. Clone size is shown for a subset of rows, as once, few, many or a class of expanded clone.

abundance: .; j_gene: TRBJ1-1; v_gene: TRBV14; d_gene: .; CDR3aa: CASSQVGGLNTEAFF; CDR3nt: TGTGCCAGCAGCCAAGTCGGTGGACTCAACACTGAAGCTTTCTTT
abundance: few; j_gene: TRBJ2-7; v_gene: TRBV6-1; d_gene: .; CDR3aa: CASSEWGGSYEQYF; CDR3nt: TGTGCCAGCAGTGAATGGGGCGGCTCCTACGAGCAGTACTTC
abundance: few; j_gene: TRBJ2-1; v_gene: TRBV7-2; d_gene: .; CDR3aa: CASSGLRRNEQFF; CDR3nt: TGTGCCAGCAGCGGATTACGGAGGAATGAGCAGTTCTTC
abundance: .; j_gene: TRBJ1-1; v_gene: TRBV27; d_gene: .; CDR3aa: CASRDSRGYPEAFF; CDR3nt: TGTGCCAGCAGGGACTCTAGAGGGTACCCTGAAGCTTTCTTT
abundance: .; j_gene: TRBJ2-7; v_gene: TRBV27; d_gene: .; CDR3aa: CASSWGSSYEQYF; CDR3nt: TGTGCCAGCAGTTGGGGCAGCTCCTACGAGCAGTACTTC
abundance: .; j_gene: TRBJ2-2; v_gene: TRBV2; d_gene: TRBD2; CDR3aa: CASTPGSGVGELFF; CDR3nt: TGTGCCAGCACCCCGGGAAGCGGGGTCGGGGAGCTGTTTTTT
abundance: once; j_gene: TRBJ2-3; v_gene: TRBV30; d_gene: .; CDR3aa: CAWSVWGEFADTQYF; CDR3nt: TGTGCCTGGAGTGTGTGGGGAGAATTCGCAGATACGCAGTATTTT
abundance: few; j_gene: TRBJ2-3; v_gene: TRBV29-1; d_gene: TRBD2; CDR3aa: CSVQPSGTDTDTQYF; CDR3nt: TGCAGCGTTCAGCCTAGCGGGACCGACACAGATACGCAGTATTTT
abundance: .; j_gene: TRBJ2-2; v_gene: TRBV5-1; d_gene: TRBD1; CDR3aa: CASSSYRGTNTGELFF; CDR3nt: TGCGCCAGCAGCTCTTACAGGGGAACGAACACCGGGGAGCTGTTTTTT
abundance: .; j_gene: TRBJ1-4; v_gene: TRBV7-7; d_gene: .; CDR3aa: CASSLEAPATNEKLFF; CDR3nt: TGTGCCAGCAGCTTAGAAGCGCCAGCAACTAATGAAAAACTGTTTTTT
abundance: .; j_gene: TRBJ2-7; v_gene: TRBV6-6; d_gene: TRBD2; CDR3aa: CASSYRAGDEQYF; CDR3nt: TGTGCCAGCAGTTACAGGGCGGGGGACGAGCAGTACTTC
abundance: once; j_gene: TRBJ2-7; v_gene: TRBV30; d_gene: .; CDR3aa: CAWSARIGDEQYF; CDR3nt: TGTGCCTGGAGTGCTAGGATTGGCGACGAGCAGTACTTC
abundance: .; j_gene: TRBJ1-1; v_gene: TRBV6-1; d_gene: .; CDR3aa: CASSEFRTPRKDTEAFF; CDR3nt: TGTGCCAGCAGTGAATTTCGGACACCTCGGAAGGACACTGAAGCTTTCTTT
abundance: .; j_gene: TRBJ2-1; v_gene: TRBV2; d_gene: .; CDR3aa: CASLTWDSVRGSYNEQFF; CDR3nt: TGTGCCAGTCTTACCTGGGATAGCGTCAGGGGCTCCTACAATGAGCAGTTCTTC
abundance: .; j_gene: TRBJ1-1; v_gene: TRBV11-2; d_gene: .; CDR3aa: CASSLGGPSEAFF; CDR3nt: TGTGCCAGCAGCTTAGGGGGCCCGAGCGAAGCTTTCTTT
abundance: few; j_gene: TRBJ1-4; v_gene: TRBV27; d_gene: TRBD1; CDR3aa: CASSSLTGVGEKLFF; CDR3nt: TGTGCCAGCAGTTCCCTGACAGGGGTCGGTGAAAAACTGTTTTTT
abundance: .; j_gene: TRBJ2-1; v_gene: TRBV11-1; d_gene: TRBD2; CDR3aa: CASSLDLAGGPPYNEQFF; CDR3nt: TGTGCCAGCAGCTTAGATCTAGCGGGAGGGCCCCCCTACAATGAGCAGTTCTTC
abundance: few; j_gene: TRBJ2-2; v_gene: TRBV5-4; d_gene: TRBD2; CDR3aa: CASSLVASGRAGELFF; CDR3nt: TGTGCCAGCAGCTTGGTTGCTAGCGGGAGGGCCGGGGAGCTGTTTTTT
abundance: .; j_gene: TRBJ2-1; v_gene: TRBV7-9; d_gene: TRBD1; CDR3aa: CASSLGVGRGRMNEQFF; CDR3nt: TGTGCCAGCAGCTTGGGGGTCGGCAGGGGGCGGATGAATGAGCAGTTCTTC
abundance: .; j_gene: TRBJ2-7; v_gene: TRBV6-5; d_gene: .; CDR3aa: CASSNLRGGSRYF; CDR3nt: TGTGCCAGCAGCAATCTCCGAGGAGGGAGTAGGTACTTC
abundance: .; j_gene: TRBJ2-3; v_gene: TRBV5-1; d_gene: .; CDR3aa: CASSLRTGEGTDTQYF; CDR3nt: TGCGCCAGCAGCTTGCGAACGGGAGAGGGTACAGATACGCAGTATTTT
abundance: .; j_gene: TRBJ2-1; v_gene: TRBV7-9; d_gene: TRBD2; CDR3aa: CASSSRTSGKGEQFF; CDR3nt: TGTGCCAGCAGCTCCAGGACTAGCGGGAAGGGTGAGCAGTTCTTC
abundance: .; j_gene: TRBJ2-1; v_gene: TRBV6-5; d_gene: .; CDR3aa: CASSPTGYNEQFF; CDR3nt: TGTGCCAGCAGCCCGACAGGCTACAATGAGCAGTTCTTC
abundance: .; j_gene: TRBJ2-5; v_gene: TRBV5-1; d_gene: .; CDR3aa: CASSLAVLADQETQYF; CDR3nt: TGCGCCAGCAGCTTGGCCGTCTTAGCGGATCAAGAGACCCAGTACTTC
abundance: .; j_gene: TRBJ1-5; v_gene: TRBV12-5; d_gene: TRBD1; CDR3aa: CASAGTRGLDQPQHF; CDR3nt: TGTGCTAGTGCCGGAACCAGGGGGCTGGATCAGCCCCAGCATTTT
abundance: .; j_gene: TRBJ2-7; v_gene: TRBV10-2; d_gene: TRBD2; CDR3aa: CASSGPAGEVSEQYF; CDR3nt: TGCGCCAGCAGTGGGCCAGCGGGAGAGGTGTCCGAGCAGTACTTC
abundance: .; j_gene: TRBJ2-2; v_gene: TRBV6-5; d_gene: .; CDR3aa: CASSYSGTGVFGELFF; CDR3nt: TGTGCCAGCAGTTACTCGGGGACGGGGGTCTTCGGGGAGCTGTTTTTT
abundance: .; j_gene: TRBJ2-7; v_gene: TRBV29-1; d_gene: TRBD1; CDR3aa: CSAGQGAYEQYF; CDR3nt: TGCAGCGCAGGACAGGGGGCCTACGAGCAGTACTTC
abundance: .; j_gene: TRBJ2-4; v_gene: TRBV5-1; d_gene: TRBD1; CDR3aa: CASSTGTGAGEDSQYF; CDR3nt: TGCGCCAGCAGCACCGGGACAGGGGCTGGGGAAGACAGTCAGTACTTC
abundance: .; j_gene: TRBJ2-7; v_gene: TRBV5-1; d_gene: TRBD2; CDR3aa: CASSWGGTSITIRSYEQYF; CDR3nt: TGCGCCAGCAGCTGGGGAGGGACTAGCATAACCATACGTTCCTACGAGCAGTACTTC
abundance: .; j_gene: TRBJ2-1; v_gene: TRBV4-2; d_gene: TRBD2; CDR3aa: CASSQRLAGGIEQFF; CDR3nt: TGTGCCAGCAGCCAAAGACTAGCGGGAGGTATTGAGCAGTTCTTC
abundance: .; j_gene: TRBJ2-3; v_gene: TRBV7-2; d_gene: .; CDR3aa: CASSLTGFRTDTQYF; CDR3nt: TGTGCCAGCAGCTTAACGGGATTTAGAACAGATACGCAGTATTTT
abundance: .; j_gene: TRBJ2-7; v_gene: TRBV21-1; d_gene: .; CDR3aa: CASSKGVSGHSSYEQYF; CDR3nt: TGTGCCAGCAGCAAAGGGGTAAGCGGGCATAGCTCCTACGAGCAGTACTTC
abundance: .; j_gene: TRBJ2-2; v_gene: TRBV6-6; d_gene: .; CDR3aa: CASSYSTASSSGELFF; CDR3nt: TGTGCCAGCAGTTACTCGACGGCTAGTAGCTCCGGGGAGCTGTTTTTT
abundance: .; j_gene: TRBJ2-2; v_gene: TRBV4-1; d_gene: .; CDR3aa: CASSQERGLGRGGELFF; CDR3nt: TGCGCCAGCAGCCAAGAGCGGGGGCTTGGGAGAGGCGGGGAGCTGTTTTTT
abundance: .; j_gene: TRBJ2-2; v_gene: TRBV11-2; d_gene: TRBD1; CDR3aa: CASSVGQGTGELFF; CDR3nt: TGTGCCAGCAGCGTTGGACAGGGGACCGGGGAGCTGTTTTTT
abundance: .; j_gene: TRBJ1-6; v_gene: TRBV14; d_gene: .; CDR3aa: CASSQDLGSRGGRSPLHF; CDR3nt: TGTGCCAGCAGCCAAGATTTGGGAAGCAGGGGAGGGCGTTCACCCCTCCACTTT
abundance: few; j_gene: TRBJ2-3; v_gene: TRBV11-2; d_gene: TRBD2; CDR3aa: CASSLVGLAGGPYTQYF; CDR3nt: TGTGCCAGCAGCTTAGTCGGACTAGCGGGAGGGCCCTATACGCAGTATTTT
abundance: .; j_gene: TRBJ1-1; v_gene: TRBV2; d_gene: .; CDR3aa: CASSEGRGDTEAFF; CDR3nt: TGTGCCAGCAGCGAGGGGAGGGGCGACACTGAAGCTTTCTTT
abundance: .; j_gene: TRBJ1-4; v_gene: TRBV9; d_gene: TRBD1; CDR3aa: CASSRGQGDEKLFF; CDR3nt: TGTGCCAGCAGCCGCGGACAGGGAGATGAAAAACTGTTTTTT
abundance: .; j_gene: TRBJ2-7; v_gene: TRBV15; d_gene: TRBD1; CDR3aa: CATSRRTQGAYEQYF; CDR3nt: TGTGCCACCAGCAGGAGAACACAGGGGGCGTACGAGCAGTACTTC
abundance: .; j_gene: TRBJ1-5; v_gene: TRBV5-1; d_gene: TRBD1; CDR3aa: CASSWTGGDQPQHF; CDR3nt: TGCGCCAGCAGCTGGACAGGGGGGGATCAGCCCCAGCATTTT
abundance: .; j_gene: TRBJ1-4; v_gene: TRBV15; d_gene: .; CDR3aa: CATSREKGLGEKLFF; CDR3nt: TGTGCCACCAGCAGAGAGAAGGGGTTGGGAGAAAAACTGTTTTTT
abundance: few; j_gene: TRBJ2-7; v_gene: TRBV6-8; d_gene: .; CDR3aa: CASRGATYEQYF; CDR3nt: TGTGCCAGCCGGGGGGCAACCTACGAGCAGTACTTC
abundance: .; j_gene: TRBJ1-4; v_gene: TRBV18; d_gene: TRBD1; CDR3aa: CASSPRGQGADEKLFF; CDR3nt: TGTGCCAGCTCACCACGGGGACAGGGGGCCGATGAAAAACTGTTTTTT
abundance: once; j_gene: TRBJ2-3; v_gene: TRBV5-6; d_gene: .; CDR3aa: CASSPMTRVFNTDTQYF; CDR3nt: TGTGCCAGCAGCCCAATGACTAGGGTCTTTAACACAGATACGCAGTATTTT
abundance: .; j_gene: TRBJ1-2; v_gene: TRBV9; d_gene: TRBD1; CDR3aa: CASSRIGTGDGYTF; CDR3nt: TGTGCCAGCAGCAGAATCGGTACAGGGGATGGCTACACCTTC